This T cell receptor (beta chain) came from a study of OX40 agonist ivuxolimab in advanced cancers. Profiled with immunoSEQ multiplex PCR; TCRdb holds only in-frame clones, not every one. Of tens of thousands of clones listed, nearly 80% are singletons. V was clipped by 2 bases and J by 4 bases, with 18 bases between them. CDR3 length: 17 residues. CDR1 MGHRA and CDR2 YSYEKL come from the germline V gene. Researchers took blood at baseline, on cycle 4 day 1, and on cycle 7 day 1. The source was CD4+ or CD8+ T cells sorted from blood, collected in a trial of the OX40 agonist ivuxolimab. This TCR was sampled from an adult with an advanced solid tumor such as melanoma, head and neck, liver or kidney cancer. The genes are TRBV4-1 and TRBJ2-1; weak D call: TRBD2 (6 bases). The CDR3 loop is CASSQTGTPSKYNEQFF. CDR3 in DNA: TGCGCCAGCAGCCAAACCGGGACTCCGAGTAAATACAATGAGCAGTTCTTC.